Reported below is one T cell receptor (beta chain). Its antigen is still unknown. This sample's time point: cycle 4 day 1 (C4D1), after more than 5 weeks of nivolumab. In every patient, relapse followed autologous stem cell transplantation, while exposure to brentuximab vedotin differed. Under best response, outcomes were complete response, partial response or progressive disease. The data were taken from a study of PD-1 blockade in classical Hodgkin lymphoma. Regarding the study as a whole: Whatever underlies the repertoire differences (possibly disease activity or prior therapy) remains undefined.

V was pared by 1 base and J by 2 bases, with 3 bases of the junction left unmatched. Germline lookup yields CDR1 GTSNPN and CDR2 SVGIG (reference sequence). The CDR3 is 15 residues long. Assay: immunoSEQ multiplex PCR; the TCRdb copy retains only in-frame clones and omits some. The table includes some 110,000 clones, around 90% detected once. The genes are TRBV30 and TRBJ2-1; 9 bases fit TRBD2. The sequence came from a human donor with classical Hodgkin lymphoma. The starting material was peripheral blood mononuclear cells (PBMCs), obtained before the fourth cycle of nivolumab. The DNA for the CDR3 is TGTGCCTGGAGTGGTGCGGGAGGGCCCTACAATGAGCAGTTCTTC. Translation: CAWSGAGGPYNEQFF.